Listed here are 8 T cell receptor beta chains from one sample, sequenced in a study of blood T cell repertoires in COVID-19. The table came from immunoSEQ multiplex PCR; TCRdb's copy has only in-frame clones and leaves some out. The sample includes about 400,000 clones, approximately 88% of them seen just once. The sample taken for sequencing was PBMCs or T cells enriched from blood (not recorded which). Every receptor here comes from a woman aged 40 to 55 with acute COVID-19.

The V gene is TRBV24-1, the J gene TRBJ2-5; 9 bases match TRBD2. Germline CDR1 is KGHDR and CDR2 is SFDVKD. The junction had 4 bases not matched to a gene; V was cut back by 3 bases and J by 0 bases. The CDR3 length is 16 residues. The CDR3 loop reads CATSDMTSGHQETQYF. CDR3 nucleotides: TGTGCCACCAGTGATATGACTAGCGGCCACCAAGAGACCCAGTACTTC.

The genes are TRBV7-2 and TRBJ1-1; 7 nucleotides agree with TRBD1. CDR3 length: 16 residues. V was pared by 3 bases and J by 3 bases, with 10 bases of the junction left unmatched. Germline assignment: CDR1 SGHTA and CDR2 FQGNSA. The CDR3 DNA is TGTGCCAGCAGCTTTTTTGGGGACAGTAGTTACACTGAAGCTTTCTTT. Translated: CASSFFGDSSYTEAFF.

This chain links TRBV18 with TRBJ2-1; TRBD2 is a possible D gene (6 bases). The length of the CDR3 is 14 residues. Germline CDR1 is KGHSH and CDR2 is LQKENI. V gave up 3 bases and J gave up 7 bases, with 13 bases separating them. The CDR3 DNA sequence: TGTGCCAGCTCACCCAACCGGGAGCAGAATGAGCAGTTCTTC. Its protein product is CASSPNREQNEQFF.

V is TRBV5-1 and J is TRBJ2-5, with 9 nucleotides matching TRBD1. CDR3 length: 13 residues. Trimming removed 6 bases from V and 5 bases from J; junction bases left unmatched: 5. The germline V gene encodes CDR1 SGHRS and CDR2 YFSETQ. This CDR3 reads CASIRDRDETQYF. CDR3 in DNA: TGCGCCAGCATCCGGGACAGGGACGAGACCCAGTACTTC. Based on the CDR3 plus reference TRBV5-1 and TRBJ2-5, the full variable domain is KAGVTQTPRYLIKTRGQQVTLSCSPISGHRSVSWYQQTPGQGLQFLFEYFSETQRNKGNFPGRFSGRQFSNSRSEMNVSTLELGDSALYLCASIRDRDETQYFGPGTRLLVL.

The chain combines TRBV19 with TRBJ1-1; the D gene is possibly TRBD1 (5 bases). The CDR3 covers 13 residues. V gave up 5 bases and J gave up 1 base, with 8 bases separating them. Germline CDR1 reads LNHDA; CDR2 reads SQIVND (reference sequence). The CDR3 region has the DNA TGTGCCAGTAGTGTGCAGGGGAACACTGAAGCTTTCTTT. Translation gives CASSVQGNTEAFF. Full variable domain (missing parts from reference TRBV19 and TRBJ1-1): DGGITQSPKYLFRKEGQNVTLSCEQNLNHDAMYWYRQDPGQGLRLIYYSQIVNDFQKGDIAEGYSVSREKKESFPLTVTSAQKNPTAFYLCASSVQGNTEAFFGQGTRLTVV.

The CDR3 sequence is CATSDEGVVGYTF. DNA of the CDR3: TGTGCCACCAGTGATGAAGGGGTAGTTGGCTACACCTTC. The gene calls are TRBV24-1 and TRBJ1-2; the D gene is possibly TRBD1 (5 bases). Trimming pared 3 bases from V and 7 bases from J, leaving 11 bases between. The CDR3 length is 13 residues. Germline-derived CDR1 and CDR2 are KGHDR and SFDVKD.

V and J are TRBV5-1 and TRBJ2-2, with 10 bases matching TRBD1. The CDR3 has 16 residues. V shed 6 bases, J shed 4 bases, and the junction held 9 bases outside the gene matches. Germline assignment: CDR1 SGHRS and CDR2 YFSETQ. For the CDR3, the DNA is TGCGCCAGCACCCATGCCGGGACAGGGGTCACCGGGGAGCTGTTTTTT. Translating it yields CASTHAGTGVTGELFF.

V and J are TRBV4-2 and TRBJ2-7; tentatively, D is TRBD2 (7 bases). The CDR3 has 14 residues. The ends were cut back, 1 base at V and 5 bases at J, with 12 bases in the middle. The V gene's germline CDR1 is LGHNA and CDR2 YNFKEQ. CDR3 nucleotides: TGTGCCAGCAGCCAAGTGGGGGGGCTCAACGAGCAGTACTTC. Translation gives CASSQVGGLNEQYF.